This entry lists 8 T cell receptor beta chains sequenced from one sample in a study of blood T cell repertoires in COVID-19. The protocol was immunoSEQ multiplex PCR, while the TCRdb copy is restricted to in-frame clones and leaves out a portion. The sample consists of 180,000 or so clones, approximately 89% of them appearing once. Sequences were obtained from peripheral blood. Source of these receptors: a man aged 65 to 85 with acute or convalescent COVID-19.

The V and J genes are TRBV24-1 and TRBJ2-1; TRBD1 agrees at 8 bases. The CDR3 has 16 amino acids. Germline trimming cut 4 bases from V and 5 bases from J; bases unmatched to any gene: 9. In germline, CDR1 is KGHDR, CDR2 SFDVKD. The CDR3 coding sequence is TGTGCCACCAGTGAGCTTGGGACAGGCCGAAACAATGAGCAGTTCTTC. It codes for CATSELGTGRNNEQFF.

This rearrangement joins TRBV14 to TRBJ2-7, with unresolved D. The CDR3 runs to 14 residues. V lost 5 bases, J lost 2 bases, and 13 bases lay in between. Germline V CDR1 and CDR2: SGHDN, FVKESK. The CDR3 nucleotides read TGTGCCAGCAGCGAGTTTAAGCGTCCCTACGAGCAGTACTTC. This translates into CASSEFKRPYEQYF.

The chain has TRBV27 and TRBJ1-2; weak D call: TRBD1 (5 bases). The CDR3 totals 16 residues. The germline V and J ends were trimmed by 3 bases and 3 bases, with 17 bases remaining between them. Per germline, CDR1 MNHEY and CDR2 SMNVEV (reference sequence). CDR3 nucleotides: TGTGCCAGCAGTTTGGGGGGAAGGGTAGGGCACTATGGCTACACCTTC. Its translation: CASSLGGRVGHYGYTF.

Turning to this clone: This sample also contains other DNA sequences that code for the same CDR3. The chain links TRBV29-1 to TRBJ1-1, with 8 bases that match TRBD1. After removal of 4 bases from V and 1 base from J, the junction contained 2 bases not matched to a gene. The germline CDR1 and CDR2 sequences are SQVTM and ANQGSEA. The CDR3 consists of 13 residues. The DNA of the CDR3 is TGCAGCGTTGGGGACAGGCGGAACACTGAAGCTTTCTTT. Protein sequence: CSVGDRRNTEAFF.

The chain joins TRBV6-1 to TRBJ1-5; 8 bases line up with TRBD1. The CDR3 sequence is 15 residues long. The V gene's germline CDR1 is MNHNS and CDR2 SASEGT. After removal of 3 bases from V and 1 base from J, the junction contained 2 bases not matched to a gene. This chain's CDR3 is CASSETGVSNQPQHF. The DNA for the CDR3 is TGTGCCAGCAGTGAGACAGGGGTCAGCAATCAGCCCCAGCATTTT.

This chain uses TRBV5-6 with TRBJ2-1; 7 nucleotides line up with TRBD1. The germline V gene encodes CDR1 SGHDT and CDR2 YYEEEE. V shed 2 bases, J shed 2 bases, and the junction held 4 bases outside the gene matches. The CDR3 totals 15 residues. The CDR3 spells CASSFTGETYNEQFF. The DNA for the CDR3 is TGTGCCAGCAGCTTCACAGGGGAAACCTACAATGAGCAGTTCTTC.

The V and J genes are TRBV6-5 and TRBJ1-1; 8 bases map to TRBD1. Germline CDR1 reads MNHEY; CDR2 reads SVGAGI. The CDR3 spans 15 residues. Trimming cost V 4 bases and J 4 bases; bases outside gene matches: 8. DNA for the CDR3: TGTGCCAGCAGTTCCTTCGGACAGGGAGCCACTGAAGCTTTCTTT. Its protein is CASSSFGQGATEAFF.

This chain links TRBV5-1 with TRBJ1-1, with TRBD1 matching 12 bases. Germline V gives CDR1 SGHRS, CDR2 YFSETQ. V shed 7 bases and J 6 bases; nucleotides not matched to a gene: 7. CDR3 length: 14 residues. The CDR3 loop reads CASGPGQGASEAFF. The CDR3 nucleotides are TGCGCCAGCGGCCCGGGACAGGGGGCGTCTGAAGCTTTCTTT.